This TCR beta chain was sequenced for a study of CD8 T cells in ankylosing spondylitis (dated by TCRdb to the late 2010s). Looking at the study overall: The study profiled T cell receptor beta repertoires in healthy donors and ankylosing spondylitis patients to find disease-linked TCR variants. The full study cohort comprised roughly 24 ankylosing spondylitis patients and over a hundred healthy donors. Samples of peripheral blood were taken, and for ankylosing spondylitis patients, synovial fluid was collected as well.

This clonotype was recorded at least ten times. The antigen this receptor binds is unknown. No base qualities exist here, and no much larger clone lies one base off it. For sequencing, an Illumina HiSeq 2500 was employed. Quantitative 5'-RACE with molecular barcodes was the method used to prepare the TCR beta libraries. Per the source publication's procedure: A new computational method based on a probabilistic model of VDJ rearrangement was used to identify disease-linked TCR variants. TCRdb itself trimmed the public reads at Q25 with fastp, ran MiXCR and retained productive beta chains. CDR3 protein sequences are deduplicated, and each keeps its most common genes and DNA. TCRdb, not the authors, supplied the V and J calls. A total of approximately 260,000 distinct CDR3 sequences appear in this sample, roughly 8.6% of them only once. Jointly, the top ten make up over 6.5% of the sample. V is pared back by 2 bases and J by 0 bases, with 12 bases lying between the germline termini. From its cysteine to its phenylalanine, the CDR3 spans 15 amino acids. Only the CDR3 DNA is retained, 45 bases long and in frame from the first base. Taken from the germline V gene, the CDR1 and CDR2 loops are SGHDT and YYEEEE.

The investigation overall reported the following: Some motif variants were previously reported in synovial fluid and blood of reactive arthritis patients, suggesting common disease-initiation mechanisms. The disease-linked clones were reported as significantly enriched in matched synovial fluid samples from ankylosing spondylitis patients. The disease-linked clones showed a CD8+ phenotype and occurred at relatively low frequencies in peripheral blood. Blood from ankylosing spondylitis patients appeared to be characterized by a TCR beta motif made up of seven or eight highly homologous amino acid variants.

The sequencing input was blood, either unsorted or a sorted T cell fraction (not recorded which). Recombination joined TRBV5-6 with TRBJ2-7; the D gene is possibly TRBD2, with 5 bases matching. The TCR originated in a male donor with ankylosing spondylitis or in good health (not recorded which). The CDR3 protein is CASSFEGSLSYEQYF. The nucleotide sequence is given as TGTGCCAGCAGCTTTGAGGGATCCCTCTCCTACGAGCAGTACTTC. The reference TRBV5-6 and TRBJ2-7 proteins fill in what lies around the CDR3, so the full variable domain reads DAGVTQSPTHLIKTRGQQVTLRCSPKSGHDTVSWYQQALGQGPQFIFQYYEEEERQRGNFPDRFSGHQFPNYSSELNVNALLLGDSALYLCASSFEGSLSYEQYFGPGTRLTVT.